This TCR beta chain derives from a study of neurological immune-mediated disorders. The germline gives CDR1 SGDLS, CDR2 YYNGEE. The CDR3 spans 15 residues. TCRdb redid the calling of the 5' RACE reads with MiXCR, one entry per CDR3 protein. The sample lists under 50,000 distinct CDR3 sequences, roughly a quarter seen once, with 20% to 30% in the top ten. The table lists this clonotype with a few counts. A junction end diverges from the germline sequence, so it may reflect a read error. The chain couples TRBV9 to TRBJ2-2, with D perhaps TRBD2 (5 bases). The source material was PBMCs. The receptor comes from an older woman in good health. The CDR3 region has the DNA TGTGCCAGCAGCGTAGAACTAGGGTACACCGGGGAACTGTTTTTT. This gives the protein CASSVELGYTGELFF.